These 30 T cell receptor beta chains were all obtained from the same sample, sequenced in a study of blood T cell repertoires in COVID-19. Generated by immunoSEQ multiplex PCR, the TCRdb table keeps only in-frame clones and is missing some. Here the sample spans about 160,000 clones, about 84% being singletons. The material sequenced was PBMCs or T cells enriched from blood (not recorded which). The receptor set was obtained from a woman in her thirties or forties with acute COVID-19.

This clone was recorded many times. The same CDR3 arises from other DNA sequences in this sample as well. This chain joins TRBV11-2 and TRBJ2-1, with 13 bases fitting TRBD2. The CDR3 sequence is 15 residues long. J gave up 5 bases and V 5 bases, and 3 bases lay outside the gene matches. The germline CDR1 and CDR2 sequences are SGHAT and FQNNGV. The CDR3 sequence: CASSLGTSGNNEQFF. DNA for the CDR3: TGTGCCAGCAGCCTCGGGACTAGCGGGAACAATGAGCAGTTCTTC.

This clone was counted between two and nine times. The CDR3: CASSLALTGGHTF. The DNA for the CDR3 is TGTGCCAGCAGCTTAGCGCTGACAGGGGGGCACACCTTC. This sequence joins TRBV7-2 and TRBJ1-2; the match to TRBD1 covers 9 bases. J lost 12 bases, V lost 0 bases, and 5 bases had no gene match. The CDR3 loop spans 13 amino acids. The V gene's germline CDR1 is SGHTA and CDR2 FQGNSA.

V usage is TRBV11-2 and J usage is TRBJ2-1, with unresolved D. V was trimmed by 0 bases and J by 6 bases, leaving 15 bases between them. The CDR3 is 16 residues long. CDR1 is SGHAT, CDR2 FQNNGV, per germline. Written as DNA, the CDR3 is TGTGCCAGCAGCTTAGATCGGCGGAGAGTAGGCAATGAGCAGTTCTTC. Translated, it gives CASSLDRRRVGNEQFF.

This chain connects TRBV5-1 to TRBJ2-5; no definite D call. Germline assignment: CDR1 SGHRS and CDR2 YFSETQ. V shed 4 bases and J shed 2 bases, with 15 bases lying between them. The CDR3 spans 15 residues. This CDR3 is CASSLGPEPQETQYF. CDR3 sequence (DNA): TGCGCCAGCAGCCTTGGGCCCGAGCCTCAAGAGACCCAGTACTTC.

The chain links TRBV9 to TRBJ2-3; 10 bases map to TRBD2. Germline CDR1 is SGDLS and CDR2 is YYNGEE. V trimming: 0 bases; J trimming: 9 bases; junction bases outside the gene matches: 13. This CDR3 spans 17 amino acids. The CDR3 sequence is CASSVATSGLAAVTQYF. As DNA, the CDR3 is TGTGCCAGCAGCGTAGCTACTAGCGGACTAGCGGCAGTCACGCAGTATTTT.

The genes are TRBV6-1 and TRBJ2-1, with D perhaps TRBD2 (5 bases). CDR3 length equals 14 residues. Trimming removed 0 bases at V and 4 bases at J, with 7 bases between. Germline-derived CDR1 and CDR2 are MNHNS and SASEGT. CDR3 nucleotides: TGTGCCAGCAGTGAAGCGGGAGAATACAATGAGCAGTTCTTC. Protein: CASSEAGEYNEQFF.

The sample holds one count of this clone. The chain combines TRBV6-5 with TRBJ2-2, with no clear D. The V gene's germline CDR1 is MNHEY and CDR2 SVGAGI. V shed 11 bases and J shed 4 bases, with 8 bases lying between them. The CDR3 sequence is 11 residues long. This CDR3 reads CAAKSTGELFF. The DNA for the CDR3 is TGTGCCGCCAAGAGCACCGGGGAGCTGTTTTTT.

The J gene is TRBJ2-3, the V gene TRBV10-3, with D maybe TRBD2 (5 bases). V was clipped by 6 bases and J by 1 base, with 8 bases between them. This CDR3 has 13 residues. Germline values: CDR1 ENHRY, CDR2 SYGVKD. DNA for the CDR3: TGTGCCATCAGCGGAGGTGGCACAGATACGCAGTATTTT. Amino acid sequence: CAISGGGTDTQYF.

V and J are TRBV6-5 and TRBJ2-7, with D possibly TRBD1 on 6 matching bases. Germline values: CDR1 MNHEY, CDR2 SVGAGI. Trimming stripped 6 bases from V and 3 bases from J, with 18 bases between. CDR3 length: 15 residues. The CDR3 coding sequence is TGTGCCAGCAGCGACTCTACAGGGCGCAGCTACGAGCAGTACTTC. As protein: CASSDSTGRSYEQYF.

The chain is built from TRBV14 and TRBJ2-5; 11 nucleotides match TRBD2. The CDR3 consists of 15 residues. Germline-derived CDR1 and CDR2 are SGHDN and FVKESK. V lost 4 bases and J lost 8; bases outside the gene matches: 9. The CDR3 DNA is TGTGCCAGCAGCCCGGGGACTAGCGGAGTAGTCACCCAGTACTTC. This sequence encodes CASSPGTSGVVTQYF.

The V gene is TRBV9, the J gene TRBJ1-1; TRBD1 matches at 11 bases. The CDR3 has 15 amino acids. V lost 4 bases to trimming and J lost 5 bases; unmatched junction nucleotides: 7. The germline V gene has CDR1 SGDLS and CDR2 YYNGEE. The CDR3 sequence: CASSPGQGARTEAFF. CDR3 DNA sequence: TGTGCCAGCAGCCCAGGACAGGGGGCGCGGACTGAAGCTTTCTTT.

This chain links TRBV6-2 or TRBV6-3 with TRBJ2-1; 9 bases map to TRBD2. V trimming: 4 bases; J trimming: 0 bases; junction bases outside the gene matches: 4. CDR3 size: 16 residues. Germline values: CDR1 MNHEY, CDR2 SVGEGT. Here the CDR3 DNA reads TGTGCCAGCAGTTCCCGGACTAGCGCCTCCTACAATGAGCAGTTCTTC. It codes for CASSSRTSASYNEQFF.

This chain connects TRBV7-9 to TRBJ1-2; no firm D call. This CDR3 spans 13 amino acids. Germline loops: CDR1 SEHNR, CDR2 FQNEAQ (reference sequence). The V end was cut by 8 bases, the J end by 2 bases, with 12 bases between. CDR3 sequence reads: CASSDTGNYGYTF. CDR3 nucleotide sequence: TGTGCCAGCTCCGATACGGGGAACTATGGCTACACCTTC. Looking up the rest from reference TRBV7-9 and TRBJ1-2 gives the full variable domain: DTGVSQNPRHKITKRGQNVTFRCDPISEHNRLYWYRQTLGQGPEFLTYFQNEAQLEKSRLLSDRFSAERPKGSFSTLEIQRTEQGDSAMYLCASSDTGNYGYTFGSGTRLTVV.

V gene TRBV19 combines with J gene TRBJ2-1; 7 bases are shared with TRBD2. V was pared by 7 bases and J by 3 bases, with 6 bases of the junction left unmatched. Looked up from germline, CDR1 is LNHDA and CDR2 is SQIVND (reference sequence). The CDR3 consists of 14 residues. CDR3 region: CASKGAGRYNEQFF. In DNA form, the CDR3 reads TGTGCCAGTAAGGGAGCGGGACGCTACAATGAGCAGTTCTTC.

V gene TRBV6-5 combines with J gene TRBJ2-5, with a possible D match to TRBD1 (7 bases). Germline CDR1 reads MNHEY; CDR2 reads SVGAGI. The CDR3 spans 13 residues. The V end was cut by 6 bases, the J end by 3 bases, with 11 bases between. The CDR3 DNA sequence: TGTGCCAGCAGGCGGGACAGTGAAGAGACCCAGTACTTC. It specifies CASRRDSEETQYF.

The CDR3 here is CASSVSSNSPLHF. The CDR3 coding sequence is TGTGCCAGCAGCGTTAGCAGTAATTCACCCCTCCACTTT. The chain uses TRBV9 and TRBJ1-6; D is unclear. CDR3 size: 13 residues. Germline-derived CDR1 and CDR2 are SGDLS and YYNGEE. Trimming left V 2 bases short and J 6 bases short, with 6 bases between.

J is TRBJ2-2 and V is TRBV7-3; D is ambiguous. Germline CDR1 and CDR2: SGHTA and FQGTGA. V was clipped by 1 base and J by 2 bases, with 8 bases between them. The CDR3 is made up of 15 amino acids. Written as DNA, the CDR3 is TGTGCCAGCAGCTTAATGGTGGCTAACACCGGGGAGCTGTTTTTT. Its translation is CASSLMVANTGELFF.

The V gene is TRBV3-1 (or the pseudogene TRBV3-2), the J gene TRBJ1-4; the D is unclear. Germline V gene data show CDR1 as LGHDT and CDR2 as YNNKEL (reference sequence). CDR3 length: 13 amino acids. The V gene lost 4 bases and the J gene lost 8 bases, with 11 bases spanning the gap. The CDR3 bases are TGTGCCAGCAGCCCGGGGTCGGTGGAAAAACTGTTTTTT. This codes for CASSPGSVEKLFF.

This rearrangement joins TRBV9 to TRBJ1-2; TRBD1 matches 9 bases. V dropped 0 bases and J dropped 8; count of bases not matched to a gene: 8. CDR1 is SGDLS and CDR2 is YYNGEE in the germline V gene. CDR3 length: 15 amino acids. The CDR3 protein is CASSVGGTGLGGYTF. CDR3 DNA sequence: TGTGCCAGCAGCGTAGGAGGGACAGGGTTGGGCGGCTACACCTTC.

The rearrangement uses TRBV5-8 and TRBJ1-1, with TRBD1 identical over 8 bases. In germline, CDR1 is SGHTS, CDR2 YDEGEE. The CDR3 contains 15 residues. Losses at the gene ends were 4 bases for V and 7 bases for J; bases not matched to a gene: 12. The CDR3, as DNA: TGTGCCAGCAGCGTTCGGACAGGGTTCAACTATGAAGCTTTCTTT. It specifies CASSVRTGFNYEAFF.

This clone was picked up one time. V usage is TRBV6-5 and J usage is TRBJ1-5, with TRBD1 identical over 11 bases. The germline gives CDR1 MNHEY, CDR2 SVGAGI. There are 14 residues in the CDR3. The V and J ends lost 6 bases and 9 bases, in that order; junction bases with no gene match: 7. CDR3 nucleotides: TGTGCCAGCAGAGCCGGGGGACAGGGGGGGCCCCAGCATTTT. Translated, it gives CASRAGGQGGPQHF.

The chain joins TRBV5-1 to TRBJ2-1, with TRBD1 identical over 8 bases. The V gene's germline CDR1 is SGHRS and CDR2 YFSETQ. V shed 0 bases, J shed 0 bases, and the junction held 2 bases outside the gene matches. The CDR3 loop spans 16 amino acids. The CDR3: CASSLDRGSSYNEQFF. Here the CDR3 DNA reads TGCGCCAGCAGCTTGGACAGGGGGAGCTCCTACAATGAGCAGTTCTTC.

The chain has TRBV5-6 and TRBJ2-1, with 8 bases aligning to TRBD2. Losses at the gene ends were 0 bases for V and 10 bases for J; bases not matched to a gene: 3. The CDR3 extends over 13 amino acids. Germline CDR1 SGHDT, CDR2 YYEEEE. The CDR3 loop is CASSLGGRREQFF. The CDR3 DNA reads as TGTGCCAGCAGCTTGGGCGGGAGGAGGGAGCAGTTCTTC.

The gene calls are TRBV11-2 and TRBJ2-3; 9 nucleotides agree with TRBD2. The CDR3 loop spans 15 amino acids. CDR1 and CDR2 (germline): SGHAT, FQNNGV. V lost 3 bases to trimming and J lost 4 bases; unmatched junction nucleotides: 5. DNA of the CDR3: TGTGCCAGCAGCTTGGTCGTAGCGGGAGCAGATACGCAGTATTTT. It encodes CASSLVVAGADTQYF. The variable domain in full, completed from reference TRBV11-2 and TRBJ2-3, reads EAGVAQSPRYKIIEKRQSVAFWCNPISGHATLYWYQQILGQGPKLLIQFQNNGVVDDSQLPKDRFSAERLKGVDSTLKIQPAKLEDSAVYLCASSLVVAGADTQYFGPGTRLTVL.

The CDR3: CASSMGGVYNEQFF. In nucleotides, the CDR3 is TGTGCCAGTAGTATGGGAGGAGTCTACAATGAGCAGTTCTTC. The chain links TRBV19 to TRBJ2-1; D perhaps matches TRBD2 (6 bases). CDR3 length equals 14 residues. Trimming shortened V by 3 bases and J by 3 bases, and 9 bases separated the two germline ends. The V gene's germline CDR1 is LNHDA and CDR2 SQIVND (reference sequence). The variable domain in full, with the rest retrieved from reference TRBV19 and TRBJ2-1, is DGGITQSPKYLFRKEGQNVTLSCEQNLNHDAMYWYRQDPGQGLRLIYYSQIVNDFQKGDIAEGYSVSREKKESFPLTVTSAQKNPTAFYLCASSMGGVYNEQFFGPGTRLTVL.

CDR3 loop: CASSESRQGMGGYTF. CDR3 DNA sequence: TGTGCCAGCAGTGAAAGTCGGCAGGGGATGGGTGGCTACACCTTC. The rearrangement joins TRBV2 to TRBJ1-2; tentative D call: TRBD1 (6 bases). The germline V gene encodes CDR1 SNHLY and CDR2 FYNNEI. The CDR3 is 15 residues long. The V and J ends lost 2 bases and 7 bases respectively, with 17 bases between them.

J is TRBJ2-5 and V is TRBV5-6, with D possibly TRBD2 on 6 matching bases. The CDR3 loop spans 16 amino acids. Germline CDR1 is SGHDT and CDR2 is YYEEEE. V lost 3 bases to trimming and J lost 5 bases, with 20 bases between them. The CDR3 DNA follows: TGTGCCAGCAGCTACTTAGCGGACCCTTCAGTTGAGACCCAGTACTTC. It specifies CASSYLADPSVETQYF.

The V gene is TRBV18, the J gene TRBJ2-1; TRBD2 aligns across 14 bases. Germline V gene lookup returns CDR1 KGHSH and CDR2 LQKENI. This CDR3 is built from 16 residues. The V segment lost 5 bases and the J segment 8 bases; nucleotides outside the gene matches: 8. The CDR3 loop reads CASSRGLAGVGDEQFF. The CDR3 region has the DNA TGTGCCAGCTCAAGGGGACTAGCGGGAGTCGGGGATGAGCAGTTCTTC.

The rearrangement joins TRBV14 to TRBJ2-5; 7 nucleotides match TRBD2. Germline CDR1 is SGHDN and CDR2 is FVKESK. The CDR3 contains 15 residues. The trim removed 0 bases at V and 5 bases at J, leaving 6 bases unmatched. The CDR3 region is CASSQEGKGGETQYF. Written as DNA, the CDR3 is TGTGCCAGCAGCCAAGAGGGGAAGGGAGGGGAGACCCAGTACTTC.

The chain is built from TRBV12-5 and TRBJ1-6; maybe TRBD1 (5 bases). Germline-derived CDR1 and CDR2 are LGHNT and FRNRAP. This CDR3 spans 12 amino acids. V lost 0 bases and J lost 13, with 7 bases in between. This CDR3 is CASGLVSGPLHF. The CDR3 nucleotides read TGTGCTAGTGGTTTGGTATCAGGGCCCCTCCACTTT.